What follows are 19 T cell receptor beta chains derived from one specimen sequenced in a study of naive and memory T cell subsets. An equimolar mix of two oligonucleotides served as the beta constant-region primer for TRBC1 and TRBC2. TCRdb reprocessed the UMI-ligation and nested PCR reads via MiXCR and lists one record per CDR3 protein. The sample lists some 150,000 distinct CDR3 sequences; approximately 17% were seen once. Sequencing input: naive CD4+ T cells from blood. The source is a human donor in good health.

The chain couples TRBV27 to TRBJ1-5, with 7 bases lining up with TRBD1. The CDR3 contains 16 residues. Germline V lookup: CDR1 MNHEY, CDR2 SMNVEV (reference sequence). V lost 8 bases, J lost 2 bases, and 12 bases stayed unmatched. The DNA for the CDR3 is TGTGCCAGCTCACTCAAGGGGGCGCGGGGCAATCAGCCCCAGCATTTT. Translated: CASSLKGARGNQPQHF.

Many counts were recorded for this clonotype. V is TRBV6-1 and J is TRBJ2-5; D is perhaps TRBD1 (5 bases). The germline V gene encodes CDR1 MNHNS and CDR2 SASEGT. V lost 8 bases and J 4 bases, leaving 11 bases between the germline ends. The CDR3 has 12 amino acids. The CDR3 loop reads CASSRQLETQYF. Written as DNA, the CDR3 is TGTGCCAGCTCTCGACAGTTAGAGACCCAGTACTTC.

This chain connects TRBV2 to TRBJ2-5, with a weak D call TRBD1 (5 bases). This CDR3 spans 13 amino acids. The germline gives CDR1 SNHLY, CDR2 FYNNEI. Trimming pared 4 bases from V and 5 bases from J, leaving 11 bases between. CDR3 amino acids: CASSVDSRETQYF. CDR3 sequence (DNA): TGTGCCAGCAGTGTCGACAGTCGGGAGACCCAGTACTTC.

V gene TRBV5-1 combines with J gene TRBJ2-5; D gene ambiguous. Per germline, CDR1 SGHRS and CDR2 YFSETQ. The CDR3 length is 15 residues. V was cut by 0 bases and J by 3 bases, with 12 bases left in between. The CDR3 DNA is TGCGCCAGCAGCTTGGGCCAGGCATATGAAGAGACCCAGTACTTC. Encoded protein: CASSLGQAYEETQYF.

This chain links TRBV5-4 with TRBJ2-7; the match to TRBD2 covers 8 bases. V shed 6 bases, J shed 4 bases, and the junction held 18 bases outside the gene matches. The CDR3 has 17 amino acids. The germline CDR1 and CDR2 sequences are SGHNT and YYREEE (reference sequence). Written as DNA, the CDR3 is TGTGCCAGCACAAGTCGAACCCTGAGCGGGAGCCAATACGAGCAGTACTTC. Amino acids: CASTSRTLSGSQYEQYF.

This clonotype has more than one count but fewer than ten. V and J are TRBV7-2 and TRBJ2-1, with a possible D match to TRBD1 (6 bases). Germline assignment: CDR1 SGHTA and CDR2 FQGNSA. Trimming removed 1 base at V and 0 bases at J, with 10 bases between. CDR3 length equals 16 residues. Here the CDR3 DNA reads TGTGCCAGCAGCTTAGTGGCAGGGGCCTCCTACAATGAGCAGTTCTTC. Translated, it gives CASSLVAGASYNEQFF.

CDR3 in amino acids: CASSLPSPRGEKLFF. CDR3 bases: TGTGCCAGCAGTTTACCCTCCCCGAGGGGGGAAAAACTGTTTTTT. J is TRBJ1-4 and V is TRBV28; tentatively, D is TRBD1 (6 bases). The CDR3 totals 15 residues. CDR1 MDHEN and CDR2 SYDVKM come from the germline V gene. Deletions cut 2 bases from V and 8 bases from J, with 15 bases between.

The chain carries TRBV20-1 and TRBJ2-3, with 12 bases identical to TRBD2. The CDR3 totals 13 residues. Germline V gene lookup returns CDR1 DFQATT and CDR2 SNEGSKA (reference sequence). The CDR3 coding sequence is TGCAGCGGACTAGCGGGAAAGGCAGATACGCAGTATTTT. Its translation: CSGLAGKADTQYF.

The chain links TRBV30 to TRBJ1-1, with 8 nucleotides matching TRBD1. With 3 bases clipped from V and 4 bases from J, the junction kept 7 bases outside the gene matches. Germline CDR1 is GTSNPN and CDR2 is SVGIG (reference sequence). The length of the CDR3 is 14 residues. CDR3 bases: TGTGCCTGGAGAGACAGGGGTAGTTCCACTGAAGCTTTCTTT. It is translated as CAWRDRGSSTEAFF.

This clonotype was found a few times. The V call is TRBV5-4, the J call TRBJ2-1; perhaps TRBD2 as D (6 bases). CDR1 is SGHNT, CDR2 YYREEE, per germline (reference sequence). Trimming took off 4 bases at V and 6 bases at J, with 20 bases between the two ends. The CDR3 has 16 amino acids. The CDR3 DNA reads TGTGCCAGCAGCCCGGCCTGGGCGGGGACCAGCAATGAGCAGTTCTTC. It specifies CASSPAWAGTSNEQFF. Looking up the rest from reference TRBV5-4 and TRBJ2-1 gives the full variable domain: ETGVTQSPTHLIKTRGQQVTLRCSSQSGHNTVSWYQQALGQGPQFIFQYYREEENGRGNFPPRFSGLQFPNYSSELNVNALELDDSALYLCASSPAWAGTSNEQFFGPGTRLTVL.

A few counts support this clonotype. The V gene is TRBV5-1, the J gene TRBJ2-7; 12 nucleotides align to TRBD1. Unmatched junction bases numbered 3, after V lost 3 bases and J lost 5 bases. This CDR3 has 14 amino acids. Germline CDR1 is SGHRS and CDR2 is YFSETQ. Here the CDR3 reads CASSSGTGGDEQYF. CDR3 coding DNA: TGCGCCAGCAGCTCCGGGACAGGGGGCGACGAGCAGTACTTC. The full variable domain, rest sourced from reference TRBV5-1 and TRBJ2-7, is KAGVTQTPRYLIKTRGQQVTLSCSPISGHRSVSWYQQTPGQGLQFLFEYFSETQRNKGNFPGRFSGRQFSNSRSEMNVSTLELGDSALYLCASSSGTGGDEQYFGPGTRLTVT.

In this sample, this clonotype turned up a few times. The rearrangement links TRBV5-5 to TRBJ2-7, with TRBD2 identical over 7 bases. The CDR3 sequence is 14 residues long. V trimming: 2 bases; J trimming: 6 bases; junction bases outside the gene matches: 8. Germline V gene data show CDR1 as SGHKS and CDR2 as YYEKEE (reference sequence). In DNA form, the CDR3 reads TGTGCCAGCAGCTTTGCGGGGCGGGAGTCCGAGCAGTACTTC. Protein sequence: CASSFAGRESEQYF.

This chain uses TRBV5-4 with TRBJ2-1, with D possibly TRBD1 on 5 matching bases. The CDR3 totals 12 residues. The V and J ends lost 3 bases and 10 bases respectively, with 11 bases between them. Germline V gives CDR1 SGHNT, CDR2 YYREEE (reference sequence). The DNA of the CDR3 is TGTGCCAGCAGCTCCCAGGGCCGAGAGCAGTTCTTC. Translating gives CASSSQGREQFF.

This clonotype was counted a few times. The V gene is TRBV12-3 or TRBV12-4, the J gene TRBJ2-7; 11 bases fit TRBD2. J was trimmed by 7 bases and V by 2 bases; bases with no gene match: 16. The CDR3 spans 18 residues. Written as DNA, the CDR3 is TGTGCCAGCAGTTTATTTAATGGGGGTAGCGGGAGGGCCGGTGAGCAGTACTTC. It codes for CASSLFNGGSGRAGEQYF.

This clonotype was counted at least ten times. The chain couples TRBV20-1 to TRBJ2-7; possibly TRBD1 or TRBD2 for D (5 bases each). Germline V gives CDR1 DFQATT, CDR2 SNEGSKA (reference sequence). The CDR3 consists of 14 residues. V was cut by 4 bases and J by 0 bases, with 13 bases left in between. CDR3 DNA: TGCAGTGCTATGGGGGAGTTACTCTCCTACGAGCAGTACTTC. As protein: CSAMGELLSYEQYF.

In this sample, this clonotype turned up a few times. The rearrangement links TRBV20-1 to TRBJ2-4, with D unresolved. V lost 1 base, J lost 6 bases, and 10 bases lay in between. Germline V gene sequence: CDR1 DFQATT, CDR2 SNEGSKA (reference sequence). The CDR3 totals 13 residues. DNA for the CDR3: TGCAGTGCTAGAGTGAATAGGTTAAACATTCAGTACTTC. Translated: CSARVNRLNIQYF.

There are a few counts of this clonotype. The chain uses TRBV28 and TRBJ2-7, with 7 bases matching TRBD2. This CDR3 contains 15 residues. From germline, CDR1 is MDHEN and CDR2 SYDVKM. V gave up 3 bases and J gave up 3 bases; unmatched junction bases: 8. The CDR3 DNA is TGTGCCAGCAGTTTGGGGGGAGGGCCTTTCTACGAGCAGTACTTC. Protein product: CASSLGGGPFYEQYF.

The CDR3 DNA reads TGTGCCAGCAGTTCCTGGGACCTAAGGGATACGCAGTATTTT. It translates to CASSSWDLRDTQYF. The rearrangement joins TRBV28 to TRBJ2-3, with D possibly being TRBD1 or TRBD2 (5 bases each). Trimming removed 4 bases at V and 6 bases at J, with 14 bases between. The V gene's germline CDR1 is MDHEN and CDR2 SYDVKM. CDR3 length equals 14 residues.

This chain uses TRBV20-1 with TRBJ2-1; possibly TRBD2 for D (5 bases). V lost 2 bases, J lost 5 bases, and 16 bases lay in between. This CDR3 spans 15 amino acids. Germline CDR1 DFQATT, CDR2 SNEGSKA (reference sequence). CDR3 residues: CSARYLYGVNNEQFF. For the CDR3, the DNA is TGCAGTGCTAGATATCTTTACGGGGTGAACAATGAGCAGTTCTTC.